This entry describes one T cell receptor beta chain. Its antigen remains unknown. The assay was immunoSEQ multiplex PCR, and TCRdb's table has in-frame clones only and misses some. Counted here are more than 15,000 clones, about 80% occurring once; the ten biggest clones make up about 31%. Unexposed donor CD4+ T cells date from 2011-2018, before the COVID-19 pandemic. The cells were cultured for over eight days before CD4+ T cells were isolated. Fresh IL-2 medium replaced half the medium on days 3 and 7. The data originate from a study of CD4 T cells in relation to SARS-CoV-2 and coronaviruses. Study-level background: After 10 days of antigen culture, PBMC TCR beta CDR3s were sequenced.

The origin of this receptor is a human donor in good health. Sample: CD4+ T cells from PBMCs, cultured in vitro.

CDR3 residues: CASSPLSEGTGELFF. The CDR3 region has the DNA TGTGCCAGCTCACCATTGTCGGAGGGAACCGGGGAGCTGTTTTTT. The rearrangement uses TRBV18 and TRBJ2-2; D perhaps matches TRBD2 (6 bases). V lost 2 bases and J 5 bases, leaving 12 bases between the germline ends. The CDR3 is 15 residues long. Per the germline V gene, CDR1 is KGHSH and CDR2 is LQKENI.